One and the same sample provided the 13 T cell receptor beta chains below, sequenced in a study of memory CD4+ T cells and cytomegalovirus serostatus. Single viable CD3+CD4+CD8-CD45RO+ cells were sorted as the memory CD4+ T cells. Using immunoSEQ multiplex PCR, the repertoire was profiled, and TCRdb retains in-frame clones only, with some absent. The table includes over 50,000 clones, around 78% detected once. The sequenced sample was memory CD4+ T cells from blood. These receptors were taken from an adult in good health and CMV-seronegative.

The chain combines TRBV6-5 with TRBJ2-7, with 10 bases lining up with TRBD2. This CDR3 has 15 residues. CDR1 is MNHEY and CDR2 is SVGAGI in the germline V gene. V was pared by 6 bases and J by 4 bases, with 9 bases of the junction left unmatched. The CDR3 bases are TGTGCCAGCAGCCCGTCACTAGCGGGGCTTTACGAGCAGTACTTC. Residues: CASSPSLAGLYEQYF.

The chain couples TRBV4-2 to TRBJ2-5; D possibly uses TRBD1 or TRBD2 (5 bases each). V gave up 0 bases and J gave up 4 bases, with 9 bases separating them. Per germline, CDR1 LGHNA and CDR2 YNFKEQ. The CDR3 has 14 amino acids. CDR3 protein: CASSQEWGTETQYF. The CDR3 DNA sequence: TGTGCCAGCAGCCAAGAATGGGGGACAGAGACCCAGTACTTC.

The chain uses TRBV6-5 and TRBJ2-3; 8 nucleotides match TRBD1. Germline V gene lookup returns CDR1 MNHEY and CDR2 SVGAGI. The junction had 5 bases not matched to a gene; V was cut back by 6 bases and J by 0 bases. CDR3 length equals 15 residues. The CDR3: CASRTQGVSTDTQYF. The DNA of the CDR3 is TGTGCCAGCAGGACACAGGGGGTGAGCACAGATACGCAGTATTTT.

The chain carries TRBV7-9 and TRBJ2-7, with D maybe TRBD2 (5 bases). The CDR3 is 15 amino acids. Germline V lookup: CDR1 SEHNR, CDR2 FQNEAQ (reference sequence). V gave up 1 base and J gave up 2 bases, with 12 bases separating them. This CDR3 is CASSLVSGFTYEQYF. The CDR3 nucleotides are TGTGCCAGCAGCTTAGTAAGCGGTTTTACCTACGAGCAGTACTTC. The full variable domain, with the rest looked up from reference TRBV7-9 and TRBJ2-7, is DTGVSQNPRHKITKRGQNVTFRCDPISEHNRLYWYRQTLGQGPEFLTYFQNEAQLEKSRLLSDRFSAERPKGSFSTLEIQRTEQGDSAMYLCASSLVSGFTYEQYFGPGTRLTVT.

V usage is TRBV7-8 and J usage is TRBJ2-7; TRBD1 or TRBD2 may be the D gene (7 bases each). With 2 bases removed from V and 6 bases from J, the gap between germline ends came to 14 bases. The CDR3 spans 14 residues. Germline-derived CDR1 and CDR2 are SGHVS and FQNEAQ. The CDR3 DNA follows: TGTGCCAGCAGCTTAACAGGGAGGGGGCGCGAGCAGTACTTC. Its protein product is CASSLTGRGREQYF. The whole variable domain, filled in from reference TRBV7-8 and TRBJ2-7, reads GAGVSQSPRYKVAKRGQDVALRCDPISGHVSLFWYQQALGQGPEFLTYFQNEAQLDKSGLPSDRFFAERPEGSVSTLKIQRTQQEDSAVYLCASSLTGRGREQYFGPGTRLTVT.

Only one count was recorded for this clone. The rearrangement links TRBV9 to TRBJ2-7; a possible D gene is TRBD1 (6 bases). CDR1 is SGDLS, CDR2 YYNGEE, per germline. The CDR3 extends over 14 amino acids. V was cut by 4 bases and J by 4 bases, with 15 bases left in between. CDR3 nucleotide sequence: TGTGCCAGCAGCCCACATCTACAGGGATACGAGCAGTACTTC. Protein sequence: CASSPHLQGYEQYF.

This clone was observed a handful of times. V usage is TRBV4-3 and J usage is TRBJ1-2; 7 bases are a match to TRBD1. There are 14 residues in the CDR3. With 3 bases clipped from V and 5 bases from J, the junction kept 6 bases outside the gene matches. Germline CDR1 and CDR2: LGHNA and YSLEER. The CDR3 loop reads CASSQAGTAYGYTF. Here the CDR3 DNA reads TGCGCCAGCAGCCAGGCCGGGACAGCATATGGCTACACCTTC.

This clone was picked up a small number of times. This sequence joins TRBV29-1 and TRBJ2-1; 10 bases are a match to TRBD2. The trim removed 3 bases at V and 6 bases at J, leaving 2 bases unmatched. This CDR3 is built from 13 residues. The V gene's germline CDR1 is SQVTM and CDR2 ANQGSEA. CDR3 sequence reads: CSVDRTSGNEQFF. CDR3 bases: TGCAGCGTTGATAGGACTAGCGGCAATGAGCAGTTCTTC.

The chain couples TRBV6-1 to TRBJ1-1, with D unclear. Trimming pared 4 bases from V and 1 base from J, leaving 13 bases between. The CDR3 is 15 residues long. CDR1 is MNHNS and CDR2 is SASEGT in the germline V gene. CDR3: CASSGVQPKNTEAFF. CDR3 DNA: TGTGCCAGCAGTGGGGTTCAGCCCAAGAACACTGAAGCTTTCTTT.

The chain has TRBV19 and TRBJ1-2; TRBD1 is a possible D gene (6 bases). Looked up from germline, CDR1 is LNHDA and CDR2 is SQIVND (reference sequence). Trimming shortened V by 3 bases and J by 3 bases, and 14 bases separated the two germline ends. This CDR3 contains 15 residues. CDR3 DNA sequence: TGTGCCAGTAGTATGCGCATGCCAGGGGACTATGGCTACACCTTC. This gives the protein CASSMRMPGDYGYTF.

CDR3 residues: CASSLGWGNTGELFF. CDR3 DNA: TGTGCCAGCAGCTTGGGATGGGGTAACACCGGGGAGCTGTTTTTT. The chain recombines TRBV13 with TRBJ2-2; D call uncertain. This CDR3 is 15 amino acids long. V shed 3 bases and J shed 2 bases, with 10 bases lying between them. The germline gives CDR1 PRHDT, CDR2 FYEKMQ (reference sequence).

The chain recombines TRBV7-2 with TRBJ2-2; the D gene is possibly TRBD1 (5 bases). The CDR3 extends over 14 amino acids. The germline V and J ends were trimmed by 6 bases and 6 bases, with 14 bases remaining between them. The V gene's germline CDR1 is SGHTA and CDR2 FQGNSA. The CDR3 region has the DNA TGTGCCAGCAGGTCGTCAGGGATAGCCGGGGAGCTGTTTTTT. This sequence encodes CASRSSGIAGELFF.

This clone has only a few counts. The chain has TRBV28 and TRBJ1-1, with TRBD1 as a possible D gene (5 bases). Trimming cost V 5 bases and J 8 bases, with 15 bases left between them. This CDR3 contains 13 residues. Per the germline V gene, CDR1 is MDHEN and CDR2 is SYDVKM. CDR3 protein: CASSRGYRPEAFF. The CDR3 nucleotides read TGTGCCAGCAGTCGAGGTTACAGGCCCGAAGCTTTCTTT.